Listed here is a single T cell receptor beta chain. The record originates from a study of shared clonotypes between healthy human individuals. Per the original methods: With immunoSEQ giving junction-only sequences and no quality scores, filtering differed. The table came from immunoSEQ multiplex PCR; TCRdb's copy has only in-frame clones and leaves some out. The V and J calls and the clone size are those of that table, but D and trimming were determined from the DNA. The sample holds fewer than 1.6 million clones, approximately 98.5% seen once. Trimming shortened V by 10 bases and J by 3 bases, and 12 bases separated the two germline ends. CDR1 ENHRY and CDR2 SYGVKD come from the germline V gene. The CDR3 totals 13 residues.

This sequence joins TRBV10-3 and TRBJ1-4; D not certain. The receptor comes from a man aged 25 to 40 in good health. The material sequenced was naive CD4+ T cells sorted from blood. As to subset: CD45RA+ positively selected. CDR3 coding DNA: TGTGCCACGGGCCGGGATCCTAATGAAAAACTGTTTTTT. This translates into CATGRDPNEKLFF.